Only a few counts were recorded for the clone carrying this TCR beta chain. Its antigen is as yet unknown. This sample is part of a study of regulatory T cells in long-lasting Graves disease. Combining iRepertoire HTBI primers with Arm-PCR of CDR3 regions, the authors built TCR beta libraries. In TCRdb, the multiplex PCR reads were re-called with MiXCR into one record per CDR3 protein. This sample carries 600,000 to 850,000 distinct CDR3 sequences, 30% of them seen once, and the ten largest clones take around 42%. Findings and limits, study-wide: Persistent Graves' cases showed lower TCR diversity than newly diagnosed cases. Newly diagnosed patients shared 1,000 or so public clonotypes; persistent patients shared a few thousand.

Time point indicated: persistent/refractory GD, antithyroid drugs over 5 years with positive TRAb. PBMC RNA served as the TCR library source. Graves' disease was diagnosed by American Thyroid Association guidelines. The input for sequencing was peripheral blood mononuclear cells (PBMCs), taken when the disease was refractory, from a patient treated with antithyroid drugs. The sequence derives from a female donor with Graves disease.

The CDR3 region has the DNA TGTGCCAGCAGCCGCGGGACAGCTGGAAACACCATATATTTT. It is translated as CASSRGTAGNTIYF. The gene calls are TRBV7-9 and TRBJ1-3, with 7 positions matching TRBD1. The ends lost 5 bases at V and 2 bases at J; junction bases unmatched: 3. CDR3 length: 14 amino acids. Germline V gives CDR1 SEHNR, CDR2 FQNEAQ (reference sequence).